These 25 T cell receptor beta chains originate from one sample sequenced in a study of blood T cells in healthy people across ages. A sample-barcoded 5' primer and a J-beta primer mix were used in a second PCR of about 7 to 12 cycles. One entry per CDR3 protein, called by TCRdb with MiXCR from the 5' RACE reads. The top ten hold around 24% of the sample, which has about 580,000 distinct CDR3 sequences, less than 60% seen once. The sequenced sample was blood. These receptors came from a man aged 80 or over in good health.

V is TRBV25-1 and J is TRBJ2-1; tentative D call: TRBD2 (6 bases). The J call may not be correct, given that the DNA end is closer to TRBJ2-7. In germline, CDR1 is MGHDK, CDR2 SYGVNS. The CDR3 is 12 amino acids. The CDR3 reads CASRGGLRGQYF. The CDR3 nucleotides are TGTGCCAGCAGGGGAGGTTTGCGGGGGCAGTACTTC.

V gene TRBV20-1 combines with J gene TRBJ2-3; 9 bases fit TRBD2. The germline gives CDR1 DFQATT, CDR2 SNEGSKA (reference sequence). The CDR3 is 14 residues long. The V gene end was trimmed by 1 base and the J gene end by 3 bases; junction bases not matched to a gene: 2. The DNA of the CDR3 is TGCAGTGCTAGAGTAGGACTAGCGACAGATACGCAGTATTTT. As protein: CSARVGLATDTQYF.

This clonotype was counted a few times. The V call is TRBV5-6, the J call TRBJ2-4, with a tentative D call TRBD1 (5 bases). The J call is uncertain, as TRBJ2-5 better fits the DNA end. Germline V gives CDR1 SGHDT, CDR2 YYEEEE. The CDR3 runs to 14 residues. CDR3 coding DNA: TGTGCCAGCAGCCAAGTTGGGCAGGGAGAGACCCAGTACTTC. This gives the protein CASSQVGQGETQYF.

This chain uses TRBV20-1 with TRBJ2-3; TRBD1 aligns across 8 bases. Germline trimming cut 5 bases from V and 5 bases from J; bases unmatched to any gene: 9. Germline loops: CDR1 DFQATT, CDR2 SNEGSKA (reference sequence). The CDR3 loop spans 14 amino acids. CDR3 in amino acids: CSAPDRAGKDTQYF. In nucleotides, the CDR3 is TGCAGTGCTCCGGACAGGGCCGGTAAAGATACGCAGTATTTT.

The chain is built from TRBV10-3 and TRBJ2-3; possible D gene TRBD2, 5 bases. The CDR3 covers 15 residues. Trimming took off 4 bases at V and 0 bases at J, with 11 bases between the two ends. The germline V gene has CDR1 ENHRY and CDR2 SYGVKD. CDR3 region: CAISGSAASTDTQYF. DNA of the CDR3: TGTGCCATCAGTGGTAGCGCCGCTAGCACAGATACGCAGTATTTT.

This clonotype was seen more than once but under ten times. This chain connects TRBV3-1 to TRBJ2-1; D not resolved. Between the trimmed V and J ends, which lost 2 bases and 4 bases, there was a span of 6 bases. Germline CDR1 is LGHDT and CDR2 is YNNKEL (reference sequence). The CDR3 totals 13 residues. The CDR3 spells CASSQTQYNEQFF. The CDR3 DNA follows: TGTGCCAGCAGCCAAACACAGTACAATGAGCAGTTCTTC.

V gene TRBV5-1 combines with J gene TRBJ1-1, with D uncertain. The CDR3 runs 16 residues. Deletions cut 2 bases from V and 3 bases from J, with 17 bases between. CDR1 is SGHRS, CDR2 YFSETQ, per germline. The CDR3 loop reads CASSLNPAPSDTEAFF. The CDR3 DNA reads TGCGCCAGCAGCTTAAACCCAGCTCCTTCGGACACTGAAGCTTTCTTT. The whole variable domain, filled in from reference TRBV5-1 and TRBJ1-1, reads KAGVTQTPRYLIKTRGQQVTLSCSPISGHRSVSWYQQTPGQGLQFLFEYFSETQRNKGNFPGRFSGRQFSNSRSEMNVSTLELGDSALYLCASSLNPAPSDTEAFFGQGTRLTVV.

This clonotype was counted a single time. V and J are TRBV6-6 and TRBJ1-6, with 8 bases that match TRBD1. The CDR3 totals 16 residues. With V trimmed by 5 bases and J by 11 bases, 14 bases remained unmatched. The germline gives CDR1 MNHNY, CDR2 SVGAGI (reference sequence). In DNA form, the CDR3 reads TGTGCCAGCAGTCCACGGACAGGGAGGGCTCAACCACCCCTCCACTTT. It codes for CASSPRTGRAQPPLHF.

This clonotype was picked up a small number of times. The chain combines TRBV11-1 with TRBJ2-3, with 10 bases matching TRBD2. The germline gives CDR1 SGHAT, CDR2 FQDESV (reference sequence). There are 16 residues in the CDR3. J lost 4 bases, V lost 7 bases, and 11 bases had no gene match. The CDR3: CASTRALAGVSDTQYF. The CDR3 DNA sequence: TGTGCCAGCACGCGTGCCCTAGCGGGAGTATCAGATACGCAGTATTTT.

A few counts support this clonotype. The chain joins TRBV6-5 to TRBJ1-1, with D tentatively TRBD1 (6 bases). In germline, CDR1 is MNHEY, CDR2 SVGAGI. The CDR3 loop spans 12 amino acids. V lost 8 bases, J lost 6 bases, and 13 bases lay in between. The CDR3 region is CASGQGRAEAFF. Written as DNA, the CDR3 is TGTGCCAGCGGTCAGGGGCGCGCTGAAGCTTTCTTT.

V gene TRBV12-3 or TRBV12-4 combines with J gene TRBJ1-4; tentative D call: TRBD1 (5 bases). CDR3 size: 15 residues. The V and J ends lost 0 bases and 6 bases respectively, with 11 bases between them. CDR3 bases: TGTGCCAGCAGTTTAGCGCTTTTAGGGGATGAAAAACTGTTTTTT. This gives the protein CASSLALLGDEKLFF.

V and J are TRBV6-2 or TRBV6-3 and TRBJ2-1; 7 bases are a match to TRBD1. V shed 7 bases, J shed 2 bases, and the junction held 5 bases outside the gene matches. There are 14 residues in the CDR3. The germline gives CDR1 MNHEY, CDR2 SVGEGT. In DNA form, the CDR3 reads TGTGCCAGCACCCTACAGGGGACCTACAATGAGCAGTTCTTC. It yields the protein CASTLQGTYNEQFF.

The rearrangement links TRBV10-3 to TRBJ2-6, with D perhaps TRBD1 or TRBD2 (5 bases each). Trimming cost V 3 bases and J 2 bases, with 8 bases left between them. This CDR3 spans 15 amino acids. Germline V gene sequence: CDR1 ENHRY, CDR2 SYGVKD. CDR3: CAISDMGAGANVLTF. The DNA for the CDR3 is TGTGCCATCAGTGATATGGGGGCTGGGGCCAACGTCCTGACTTTC.

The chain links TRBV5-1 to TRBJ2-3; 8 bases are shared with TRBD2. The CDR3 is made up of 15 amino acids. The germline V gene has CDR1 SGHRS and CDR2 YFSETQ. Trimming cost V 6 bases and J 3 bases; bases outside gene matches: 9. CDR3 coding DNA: TGCGCCAGCAAGGGAGTACTAGCGGCTACAGATACGCAGTATTTT. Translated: CASKGVLAATDTQYF.

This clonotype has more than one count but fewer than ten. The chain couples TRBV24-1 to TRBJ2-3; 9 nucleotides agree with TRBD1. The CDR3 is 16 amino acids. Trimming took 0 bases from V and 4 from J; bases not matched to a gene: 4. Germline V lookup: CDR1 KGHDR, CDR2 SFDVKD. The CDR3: CATSDLGTGRSDTQYF. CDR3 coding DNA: TGTGCCACCAGTGATTTGGGGACAGGGAGGTCAGATACGCAGTATTTT.

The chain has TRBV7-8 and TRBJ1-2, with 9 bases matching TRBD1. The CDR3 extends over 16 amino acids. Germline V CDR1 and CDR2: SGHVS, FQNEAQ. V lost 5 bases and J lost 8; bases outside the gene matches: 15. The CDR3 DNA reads TGTGCCAGCAGCGCTAGTTACAAAACAGGGGGCGGAGGCTACACCTTC. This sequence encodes CASSASYKTGGGGYTF.

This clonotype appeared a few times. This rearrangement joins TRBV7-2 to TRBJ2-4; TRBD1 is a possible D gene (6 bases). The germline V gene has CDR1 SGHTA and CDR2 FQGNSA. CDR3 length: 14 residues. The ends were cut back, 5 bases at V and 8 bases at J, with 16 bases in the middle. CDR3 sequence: CASSVGGGVDIQYF. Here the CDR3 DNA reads TGTGCCAGCAGCGTAGGGGGTGGGGTGGACATTCAGTACTTC.

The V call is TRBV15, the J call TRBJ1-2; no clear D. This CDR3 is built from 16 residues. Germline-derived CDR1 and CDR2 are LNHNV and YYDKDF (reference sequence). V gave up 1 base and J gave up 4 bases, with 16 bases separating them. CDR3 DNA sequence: TGTGCCACCAGCAGAGGACCGACCCTGCCACCCTATGGCTACACCTTC. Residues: CATSRGPTLPPYGYTF.

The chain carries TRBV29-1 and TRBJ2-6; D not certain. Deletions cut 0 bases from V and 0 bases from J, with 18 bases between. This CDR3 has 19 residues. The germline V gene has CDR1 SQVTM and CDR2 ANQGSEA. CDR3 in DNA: TGCAGCGTTGAAGAGGACGGTTCTCTTCCCACCTCTGGGGCCAACGTCCTGACTTTC. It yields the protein CSVEEDGSLPTSGANVLTF.

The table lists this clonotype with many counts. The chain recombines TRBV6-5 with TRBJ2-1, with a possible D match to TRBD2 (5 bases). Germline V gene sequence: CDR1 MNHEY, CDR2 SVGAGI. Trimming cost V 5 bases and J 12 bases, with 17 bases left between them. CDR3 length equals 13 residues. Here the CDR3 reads CASSDASLKGQFF. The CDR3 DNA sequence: TGTGCCAGCAGTGACGCTAGCCTTAAAGGGCAGTTCTTC.

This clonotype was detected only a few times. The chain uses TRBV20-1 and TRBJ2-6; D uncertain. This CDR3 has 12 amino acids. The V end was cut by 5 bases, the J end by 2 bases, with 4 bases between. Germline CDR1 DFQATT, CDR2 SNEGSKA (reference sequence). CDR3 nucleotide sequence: TGCAGTGCTCCTACTGGGGCCAACGTCCTGACTTTC. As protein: CSAPTGANVLTF.

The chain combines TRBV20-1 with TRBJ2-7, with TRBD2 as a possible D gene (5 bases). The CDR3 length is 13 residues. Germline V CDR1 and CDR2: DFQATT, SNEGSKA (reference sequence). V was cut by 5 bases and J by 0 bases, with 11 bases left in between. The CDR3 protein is CSAESGVSYEQYF. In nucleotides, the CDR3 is TGCAGTGCTGAAAGCGGAGTCTCCTACGAGCAGTACTTC.

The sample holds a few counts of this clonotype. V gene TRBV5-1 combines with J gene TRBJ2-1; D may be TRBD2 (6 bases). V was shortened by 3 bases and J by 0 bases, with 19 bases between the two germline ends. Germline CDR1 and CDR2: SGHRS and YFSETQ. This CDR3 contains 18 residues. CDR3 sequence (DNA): TGCGCCAGCAGCTCAAACGGAGGGACGGCCATCTCCTACAATGAGCAGTTCTTC. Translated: CASSSNGGTAISYNEQFF.

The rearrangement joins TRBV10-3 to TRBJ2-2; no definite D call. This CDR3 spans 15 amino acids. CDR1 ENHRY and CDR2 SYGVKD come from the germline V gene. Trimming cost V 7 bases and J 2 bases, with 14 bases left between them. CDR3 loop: CAIKSGSPNTGELFF. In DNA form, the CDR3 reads TGTGCCATCAAATCGGGTAGTCCTAACACCGGGGAGCTGTTTTTT.

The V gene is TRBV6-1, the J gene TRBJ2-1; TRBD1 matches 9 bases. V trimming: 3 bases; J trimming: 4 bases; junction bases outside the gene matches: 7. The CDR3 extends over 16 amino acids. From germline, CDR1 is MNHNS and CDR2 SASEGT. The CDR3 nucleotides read TGTGCCAGCAGTGACACGGGACAGGGTTCGTACAATGAGCAGTTCTTC. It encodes CASSDTGQGSYNEQFF.